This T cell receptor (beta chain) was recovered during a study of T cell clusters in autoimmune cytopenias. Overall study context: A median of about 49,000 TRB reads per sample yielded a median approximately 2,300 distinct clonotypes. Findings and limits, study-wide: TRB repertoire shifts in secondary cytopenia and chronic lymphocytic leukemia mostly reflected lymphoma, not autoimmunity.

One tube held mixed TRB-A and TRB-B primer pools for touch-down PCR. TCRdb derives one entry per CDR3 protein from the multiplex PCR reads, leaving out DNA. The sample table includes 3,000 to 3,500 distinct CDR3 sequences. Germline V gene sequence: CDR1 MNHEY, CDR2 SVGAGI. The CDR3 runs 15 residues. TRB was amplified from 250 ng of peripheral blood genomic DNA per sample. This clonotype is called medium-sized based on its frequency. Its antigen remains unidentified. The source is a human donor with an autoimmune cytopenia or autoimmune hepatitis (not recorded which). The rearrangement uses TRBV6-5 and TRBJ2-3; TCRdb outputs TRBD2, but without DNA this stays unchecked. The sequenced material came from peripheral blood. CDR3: CASSRSGSYADTQYF.